Listed below are T cell receptor beta chains from one sample, sequenced in a study of blood T cell repertoires in COVID-19. Here immunoSEQ multiplex PCR was the method, and the copy in TCRdb shows in-frame clones only, minus some. Of around 6,500 clones detected, around 89% appear once; the ten largest clones hold more than 9%. The sequencing sample was made of peripheral blood. These receptors all stem from a man aged 65-85 years with active COVID-19. Both conserved end residues are part of each CDR3. A D gene is named only where the DNA matches it firmly. Only some rows state a clone size, as once, few, many or a class for expanded clones.

j_call v_call cdr3_length clone_size d_call cdr3_nt cdr3_aa
TRBJ1-3 TRBV6-5 13 - - TGTGCCAGCGGAGTCAACTCTGGAAACACCATATATTTT CASGVNSGNTIYF
TRBJ2-1 TRBV6-2/TRBV6-3 14 - - TGTGCCAGCAGTCGACTTTCAATCGCACGTGAGCAGTTCTTC CASSRLSIAREQFF
TRBJ2-4 TRBV5-6 16 - - TGTGCCAGCAGCTTGGCCGGGGAGTGGGACAAAAACATTCAGTACTTC CASSLAGEWDKNIQYF
TRBJ2-3 TRBV14 15 - TRBD1 TGTGCCAGCAGCCAAGTGGGACAGGGGCTCGATACGCAGTATTTT CASSQVGQGLDTQYF
TRBJ1-2 TRBV3-1/TRBV3-2 15 - - TGTGCCAGCAGCCAAAGGGGGAGAGAGCTGGAGGGCTACACCTTC CASSQRGRELEGYTF
TRBJ1-3 TRBV2 13 - - TGTGCCAGCAGCCGGGACAACGGAAACACCATATATTTT CASSRDNGNTIYF
TRBJ2-3 TRBV7-3 15 - TRBD2 TGTGCCAGTAGCGGGGGTCGGACTAACACAGATACGCAGTATTTT CASSGGRTNTDTQYF
TRBJ1-1 TRBV7-2 15 - - TGTGCCAGCAGCTTAGTAGGGGAGGGGTACACTGAAGCTTTCTTT CASSLVGEGYTEAFF
TRBJ1-4 TRBV24-1 13 - - TGTGCCACCAGTGTTAGGGGGAGTGAAAAACTGTTTTTT CATSVRGSEKLFF
TRBJ2-5 TRBV11-2 13 - - TGTGCCAGCAGCTTATCAGGGGCCGAGACCCAGTACTTC CASSLSGAETQYF
TRBJ1-2 TRBV19 17 - TRBD1 TGTGCCAGTAGACCTCCGGGACAGGGGGATCCTAACTATGGCTACACCTTC CASRPPGQGDPNYGYTF
TRBJ1-6 TRBV29-1 13 medium-sized TRBD1 TGCAGCGTCCGGACAGGGGGTAATTCACCCCTCCACTTT CSVRTGGNSPLHF
TRBJ2-2 TRBV7-3 15 - - TGTGCCAGCAGCTTATACGAGCGGCAGACCGGGGAGCTGTTTTTT CASSLYERQTGELFF
TRBJ2-7 TRBV6-6 16 - TRBD1 TGTGCCAGCAGCCCCTCCCGACAGGGGGCAGTTTACGAGCAGTACTTC CASSPSRQGAVYEQYF
TRBJ1-5 TRBV5-1 15 - TRBD1 TGCGCCAGCAGCTTAGGGACAGGGGGGAGTCAGCCCCAGCATTTT CASSLGTGGSQPQHF
TRBJ2-3 TRBV5-6 16 - TRBD2 TGTGCCAGCAGCTTGCCCGGGACTAGCGGACCAGATACGCAGTATTTT CASSLPGTSGPDTQYF
TRBJ2-5 TRBV20-1 15 - TRBD2 TGCAGTGCTAGTCCAGCGGGGGGAAGTGAAGAGACCCAGTACTTC CSASPAGGSEETQYF
TRBJ2-3 TRBV5-4 15 - TRBD2 TGTGCCAGCAGCACCCCTAGCGGGGGTGGAGATACGCAGTATTTT CASSTPSGGGDTQYF
TRBJ1-6 TRBV2 16 - TRBD1 TGTGCCAGCAGGGCTAAACCGGGACAGGTACTTTCACCCCTCCACTTT CASRAKPGQVLSPLHF
TRBJ2-7 TRBV7-2 16 - TRBD2 TGTGCCAGCAGCTTTTCTAGCGGGGGACAAGCCTACGAGCAGTACTTC CASSFSSGGQAYEQYF